These 27 T cell receptor beta chains share one sample of origin, sequenced in a study of CD8+CD57+ T cells in acquired aplastic anemia. By flow cytometry, patients selected for sequencing had shown an expansion of CD8+CD57+ cells. Profiles of TCR beta VDJ and CDR3 were generated from a genomic DNA template. A single record per CDR3 protein comes from TCRdb applying MiXCR to the reads. The sample holds hundreds of thousands of distinct CDR3 sequences, 45% to 50% seen once. Source material: sorted CD4+, CD8+, or CD8+CD57+ T cells (not recorded which) from PBMCs. Every receptor here comes from a human donor with aplastic anemia.

This clonotype was seen ten or more times. This chain's CDR3 is CASSVDAGPNTGELFF. The CDR3 bases are TGTGCCAGCAGCGTAGACGCAGGGCCGAACACCGGGGAGCTGTTTTTT. The chain couples TRBV9 to TRBJ2-2; TRBD1 might be the D (5 bases). Per the germline V gene, CDR1 is SGDLS and CDR2 is YYNGEE. V was trimmed by 0 bases and J by 0 bases, leaving 9 bases between them. The length of the CDR3 is 16 residues.

As concerns this clonotype: The CDR3 does not end in the conserved phenylalanine or tryptophan, so this is likely a read error. This chain connects TRBV7-8 to TRBJ2-2; D remains ambiguous. Per the germline V gene, CDR1 is SGHVS and CDR2 is FQNEAQ. V dropped 1 base and J dropped 1 base, with 10 bases sitting between them. CDR3 length: 16 residues. CDR3 coding DNA: TGTGCCAGCAGCTTAGAACTGTTTCTGAACACCGGGGAGCTGTTTCTT. Encoded protein: CASSLELFLNTGELFL.

V is TRBV9 and J is TRBJ1-2, with 9 nucleotides matching TRBD1. Per germline, CDR1 SGDLS and CDR2 YYNGEE. The CDR3 is 14 amino acids. J gave up 8 bases and V 3 bases, and 8 bases lay outside the gene matches. This chain's CDR3 is CASSGTGGDGGYTF. The CDR3 nucleotides read TGTGCCAGCAGCGGTACAGGGGGCGATGGCGGCTACACCTTC.

This clonotype came up many times. The chain employs TRBV7-9 and TRBJ1-1, with D possibly being TRBD1 (6 bases). CDR1 SEHNR and CDR2 FQNEAQ come from the germline V gene (reference sequence). Trimming shortened V by 1 base and J by 1 base, and 10 bases separated the two germline ends. The length of the CDR3 is 15 residues. The CDR3 sequence: CASSLVTGTNTEAFF. The CDR3 DNA follows: TGTGCCAGCAGCTTAGTTACAGGGACGAACACTGAAGCTTTCTTT.

This clonotype was seen ten or more times. The CDR3 spells CASSLDGKNSPLHF. CDR3 DNA: TGTGCCAGCAGCTTGGACGGGAAAAATTCACCCCTCCACTTT. V and J are TRBV5-4 and TRBJ1-6; D is uncertain. Germline V gene sequence: CDR1 SGHNT, CDR2 YYREEE (reference sequence). The V end lost 0 bases, the J end lost 7 bases, and 8 bases lay between the germline ends. This CDR3 region has 14 residues.

This clonotype was detected many times. V is TRBV11-1 and J is TRBJ2-5, with no clear D. Germline CDR1 SGHAT, CDR2 FQDESV (reference sequence). The CDR3 loop spans 14 amino acids. Trimming removed 1 base from V and 5 bases from J, with 11 bases in between. CDR3 in amino acids: CASSLVGVGETQYF. CDR3 nucleotides: TGTGCCAGCAGCTTAGTTGGGGTCGGGGAGACCCAGTACTTC.

This clonotype appeared many times. This chain connects TRBV25-1 to TRBJ1-6, with 9 bases identical to TRBD1. CDR1 is MGHDK, CDR2 SYGVNS, per germline. The CDR3 length is 14 residues. J gave up 7 bases and V 6 bases, and 4 bases lay outside the gene matches. The CDR3 bases are TGTGCCAGCAGGAGGGGACAGGGAAATTCACCCCTCCACTTT. This translates into CASRRGQGNSPLHF.

This clonotype was detected ten times or more. The V gene is TRBV9, the J gene TRBJ2-1; no definite D call. CDR1 is SGDLS, CDR2 YYNGEE, per germline. The CDR3 length is 15 residues. V was shortened by 4 bases and J by 0 bases, with 11 bases between the two germline ends. The CDR3 protein is CASSQWLSSYNEQFF. The CDR3 DNA is TGTGCCAGCAGCCAGTGGCTGAGCTCCTACAATGAGCAGTTCTTC.

In its sample, this clonotype was seen many times. The V gene is TRBV5-8, the J gene TRBJ2-5; the match to TRBD2 covers 10 bases. Germline V gene data show CDR1 as SGHTS and CDR2 as YDEGEE. The J segment lost 6 bases and the V segment lost 0 bases, leaving 11 bases of the junction unmatched. The CDR3 is made up of 17 amino acids. CDR3 residues: CASSLGIHPAGGKTQYF. The CDR3 nucleotides are TGTGCCAGCAGCTTGGGAATCCACCCAGCGGGAGGGAAGACCCAGTACTTC. Full variable domain (rest looked up from reference TRBV5-8 and TRBJ2-5): EAGVTQSPTHLIKTRGQQATLRCSPISGHTSVYWYQQALGLGLQFLLWYDEGEERNRGNFPPRFSGRQFPNYSSELNVNALELEDSALYLCASSLGIHPAGGKTQYFGPGTRLLVL.

In this sample, this clonotype turned up a few times. A much more abundant neighbour one base away suggests this may be a read error. V usage is TRBV13 and J usage is TRBJ1-6, with D perhaps matching TRBD1 (6 bases). Germline CDR1 PRHDT, CDR2 FYEKMQ (reference sequence). This CDR3 has 16 amino acids. The CDR3 spells CASSESGVYVFSPHHF. The CDR3 DNA sequence: TGTGCCAGCAGCGAGTCAGGGGTTTACGTTTTTTCACCCCACCACTTT.

The CDR3 nucleotides read TGTGCCACCTCCGTCACGGGTTTACGAGAGCAGTACTTC. Amino acid sequence: CATSVTGLREQYF. This sequence joins TRBV24-1 and TRBJ2-7, with D unclear. Germline assignment: CDR1 KGHDR and CDR2 SFDVKD. The CDR3 has 13 residues. Trimming cost V 9 bases and J 7 bases, with 18 bases left between them.

The chain has TRBV2 and TRBJ1-6; D may be TRBD1 (5 bases). The CDR3 is 14 amino acids. V shed 7 bases and J shed 5 bases, with 12 bases lying between them. Germline-derived CDR1 and CDR2 are SNHLY and FYNNEI. For the CDR3, the DNA is TGTGCCAGCAAGCAGGGTAGGCATAATTCACCCCTCCACTTT. It encodes CASKQGRHNSPLHF.

The chain carries TRBV2 and TRBJ1-5, with D tentatively TRBD1 (5 bases). CDR1 and CDR2 (germline): SNHLY, FYNNEI. There are 15 residues in the CDR3. Trimming cost V 1 base and J 4 bases, with 11 bases left between them. The CDR3 reads CASSEGRANNQPQHF. For the CDR3, the DNA is TGTGCCAGCAGTGAAGGCAGGGCCAATAATCAGCCCCAGCATTTT.

The sample holds a few counts of this clonotype. CDR3 loop: CASPGQGDGYTF. The DNA for the CDR3 is TGTGCCAGCCCCGGACAGGGGGATGGCTACACCTTC. The chain carries TRBV7-9 and TRBJ1-2, with 10 positions matching TRBD1. The CDR3 contains 12 residues. The germline gives CDR1 SEHNR, CDR2 FQNEAQ (reference sequence). V was pared by 8 bases and J by 6 bases, with 3 bases of the junction left unmatched.

The V and J genes are TRBV19 and TRBJ1-2; weak D call: TRBD1 (6 bases). Germline V gene sequence: CDR1 LNHDA, CDR2 SQIVND (reference sequence). Trimming cost V 6 bases and J 4 bases, with 12 bases left between them. This CDR3 contains 13 residues. The CDR3 region has the DNA TGTGCCAGTAGCAGGGACATCACCTATGGCTACACCTTC. Translated: CASSRDITYGYTF.

This clonotype has a count of ten or more. The CDR3 here is CSARDSRTSGPGYEQFF. The CDR3 DNA reads as TGCAGTGCTAGAGATTCCCGAACTAGCGGCCCCGGGTATGAGCAGTTCTTC. The rearrangement uses TRBV20-1 and TRBJ2-1, with 8 bases that match TRBD2. The V and J ends lost 0 bases and 8 bases, in that order; junction bases with no gene match: 15. The CDR3 contains 17 residues. Germline V gives CDR1 DFQATT, CDR2 SNEGSKA (reference sequence).

The rearrangement uses TRBV10-2 and TRBJ2-1; TRBD2 matches 13 bases. The CDR3 length is 16 residues. Germline trimming cut 5 bases from V and 6 bases from J; bases unmatched to any gene: 7. Germline values: CDR1 WSHSY, CDR2 SAAADI. This CDR3 is CASSPPLAGGPNEQFF. For the CDR3, the DNA is TGCGCCAGCAGTCCACCACTAGCGGGAGGGCCCAATGAGCAGTTCTTC.

The chain couples TRBV7-9 to TRBJ1-2; D is unresolved. V lost 1 base and J 10 bases, leaving 13 bases between the germline ends. Germline V gene sequence: CDR1 SEHNR, CDR2 FQNEAQ (reference sequence). This CDR3 is 13 amino acids long. CDR3 sequence (DNA): TGTGCCAGCAGCTTAGTTAGCGGGTTCGACTACACCTTC. It encodes CASSLVSGFDYTF. Combining the CDR3 with reference TRBV7-9 and TRBJ1-2 gives the whole variable domain DTGVSQNPRHKITKRGQNVTFRCDPISEHNRLYWYRQTLGQGPEFLTYFQNEAQLEKSRLLSDRFSAERPKGSFSTLEIQRTEQGDSAMYLCASSLVSGFDYTFGSGTRLTVV.

This chain links TRBV19 with TRBJ1-6, with D tentatively TRBD1 (6 bases). This CDR3 comprises 15 residues. V was clipped by 2 bases and J by 14 bases, with 19 bases between them. Germline V gene sequence: CDR1 LNHDA, CDR2 SQIVND (reference sequence). This CDR3 reads CASSISRNREVTLHF. In nucleotides, the CDR3 is TGTGCCAGTAGTATATCCCGGAACAGGGAAGTAACCCTCCACTTT.

The V and J genes are TRBV30 and TRBJ2-7, with 8 bases that match TRBD2. J was trimmed by 0 bases and V by 0 bases; bases with no gene match: 4. CDR1 GTSNPN and CDR2 SVGIG come from the germline V gene (reference sequence). The CDR3 runs 15 residues. The CDR3 region has the DNA TGTGCCTGGAGTGTACCTAGCGGGCCCTCCTACGAGCAGTACTTC. Its translation: CAWSVPSGPSYEQYF.

This clonotype showed up just once. The junction shows a germline mismatch at one end, possibly a read error. The V and J genes are TRBV19 and TRBJ2-3; D gene uncertain. Germline CDR1 and CDR2: LNHDA and SQIVND (reference sequence). The CDR3 has 14 amino acids. CDR3 protein: CASCVGVSTDTQYF. The CDR3 DNA follows: TGTGCCAGTTGTGTAGGAGTTAGCACGGATACGCAGTATTTT.

This clonotype occurred a few times. The V and J genes are TRBV4-1 and TRBJ1-4, with 9 bases fitting TRBD1. Germline V gene lookup returns CDR1 MGHRA and CDR2 YSYEKL. After removal of 3 bases from V and 8 bases from J, the junction contained 7 bases not matched to a gene. The CDR3 has 15 amino acids. CDR3 sequence reads: CASSQVQGAREKLFF. The CDR3 DNA follows: TGCGCCAGCAGCCAGGTACAGGGGGCGCGCGAAAAACTGTTTTTT.

The genes are TRBV19 and TRBJ2-3; 7 bases match TRBD1. Germline loops: CDR1 LNHDA, CDR2 SQIVND (reference sequence). J was trimmed by 3 bases and V by 5 bases; bases with no gene match: 2. The CDR3 runs 13 residues. The CDR3 protein is CASSQQGTDTQYF. Written as DNA, the CDR3 is TGTGCCAGTAGTCAACAGGGGACAGATACGCAGTATTTT.

There are many counts of this clonotype. The rearrangement links TRBV9 to TRBJ2-3; 7 bases are shared with TRBD2. The CDR3 runs 16 residues. The junction had 8 bases not matched to a gene; V was cut back by 2 bases and J by 2 bases. Germline lookup yields CDR1 SGDLS and CDR2 YYNGEE. CDR3 loop: CASSVSGGGFTDTQYF. Here the CDR3 DNA reads TGTGCCAGCAGCGTCTCAGGCGGGGGTTTCACAGATACGCAGTATTTT. Full variable domain (remainder filled in from reference TRBV9 and TRBJ2-3): DSGVTQTPKHLITATGQRVTLRCSPRSGDLSVYWYQQSLDQGLQFLIQYYNGEERAKGNILERFSAQQFPDLHSELNLSSLELGDSALYFCASSVSGGGFTDTQYFGPGTRLTVL.

Written as DNA, the CDR3 is TGTGCCAGCAGCGCATCTCAACCGGACAGGGAGGAGACCCAGTACTTC. Its translation: CASSASQPDREETQYF. V and J are TRBV7-9 and TRBJ2-5; 8 bases are shared with TRBD1. The trim removed 5 bases at V and 5 bases at J, leaving 13 bases unmatched. CDR3 length: 16 amino acids. The germline gives CDR1 SEHNR, CDR2 FQNEAQ (reference sequence).

This clonotype was seen ten or more times. This chain links TRBV5-1 with TRBJ1-2; 10 bases agree with TRBD1. This CDR3 contains 16 residues. The J segment lost 6 bases and the V segment lost 3 bases, leaving 11 bases of the junction unmatched. Germline CDR1 SGHRS, CDR2 YFSETQ. The CDR3, as DNA: TGCGCCAGCAGCTCGGGACAGGGGCCGACAATCGATGGCTACACCTTC. Translated: CASSSGQGPTIDGYTF.

The chain combines TRBV7-9 with TRBJ2-7, with D possibly being TRBD2 (7 bases). Germline V gives CDR1 SEHNR, CDR2 FQNEAQ (reference sequence). Trimming shortened V by 6 bases and J by 5 bases, and 14 bases separated the two germline ends. The length of the CDR3 is 13 residues. In DNA form, the CDR3 reads TGTGCCAGCAGTTCAAGGGGGGGTGACGAGCAGTACTTC. Its translation is CASSSRGGDEQYF.